The 20 T cell receptor beta chains below all came from one sample that was sequenced in a study of radiotherapy plus CTLA-4 blockade in lung cancer (dated by TCRdb to 2016 to 2019). Receptor amplification or capture employed the immunoSEQ multiplex PCR assay. Held by TCRdb, this immuneACCESS table contains in-frame sequences only and omits some clones. Under half of the omission traces to an unresolved V gene where checked; the cause of the rest is unknown. Across this sample there are approximately 95,000 clones, with 82% seen only once. Nearly 3.5% of the sample is taken by the ten largest. The specimen comprised peripheral blood, sampled from a patient treated with radiotherapy plus ipilimumab. The receptors derive from a human donor with non-small cell lung cancer who had a partial response to radiotherapy plus ipilimumab.

V gene TRBV27 combines with J gene TRBJ2-2; D is uncertain. The germline gives CDR1 MNHEY, CDR2 SMNVEV (reference sequence). The CDR3 contains 13 residues. Trimming shortened V by 2 bases and J by 5 bases, and 6 bases separated the two germline ends. The CDR3: CASSLVITGELFF. In nucleotides, the CDR3 is TGTGCCAGCAGTTTAGTAATTACCGGGGAGCTGTTTTTT.

The chain links TRBV9 to TRBJ2-1; 7 nucleotides align to TRBD2. CDR1 and CDR2 (germline): SGDLS, YYNGEE. The ends lost 4 bases at V and 4 bases at J; junction bases unmatched: 14. The CDR3 covers 17 residues. The CDR3 DNA reads TGTGCCAGCAGCTCCCCTCGTGCGGGAGTCGGTTACAATGAGCAGTTCTTC. As protein: CASSSPRAGVGYNEQFF.

V is TRBV28 and J is TRBJ2-5; 11 positions agree with TRBD2. Per the germline V gene, CDR1 is MDHEN and CDR2 is SYDVKM. CDR3 length equals 13 residues. V gave up 10 bases and J gave up 4 bases; unmatched junction bases: 5. This CDR3 reads CATTSGNPETQYF. The DNA of the CDR3 is TGTGCCACGACTAGCGGGAATCCAGAGACCCAGTACTTC. The variable domain in full, with the rest retrieved from reference TRBV28 and TRBJ2-5, is DVKVTQSSRYLVKRTGEKVFLECVQDMDHENMFWYRQDPGLGLRLIYFSYDVKMKEKGDIPEGYSVSREKKERFSLILESASTNQTSMYLCATTSGNPETQYFGPGTRLLVL.

The chain couples TRBV7-6 to TRBJ2-5; D is unresolved. This CDR3 region has 13 residues. Germline values: CDR1 SGHVS, CDR2 FNYEAQ. The ends were cut back, 1 base at V and 5 bases at J, with 8 bases in the middle. This chain's CDR3 is CASSLEQAETQYF. CDR3 sequence (DNA): TGTGCCAGCAGCTTAGAGCAGGCCGAGACCCAGTACTTC.

This clone was counted once. For the CDR3, the DNA is TGCGCCAGCAGTGACCCGGCCCGGGGGTATCCAGATACGCAGTATTTT. It yields the protein CASSDPARGYPDTQYF. The chain recombines TRBV10-1 with TRBJ2-3, with D maybe TRBD2 (6 bases). The length of the CDR3 is 16 residues. V lost 3 bases to trimming and J lost 4 bases, with 17 bases between them. Germline CDR1 and CDR2: WNHNN and SYGVQD (reference sequence).

The genes are TRBV18 and TRBJ2-5, with a possible D match to TRBD2 (5 bases). This CDR3 has 18 amino acids. Trimming cost V 1 base and J 2 bases, with 20 bases left between them. Germline values: CDR1 KGHSH, CDR2 LQKENI. In DNA form, the CDR3 reads TGTGCCAGCTCACCACGCTCTTACAGCGGTTATTCACAAGAGACCCAGTACTTC. Its protein product is CASSPRSYSGYSQETQYF.

This chain joins TRBV5-1 and TRBJ1-4, with D tentatively TRBD1 (5 bases). CDR1 is SGHRS, CDR2 YFSETQ, per germline. The CDR3 is 13 amino acids. The V and J ends lost 5 bases and 3 bases respectively, with 8 bases between them. CDR3 region: CASRTDPNEKLFF. The DNA of the CDR3 is TGCGCCAGCAGGACAGACCCTAATGAAAAACTGTTTTTT.

This chain joins TRBV6-5 and TRBJ1-5; 7 positions agree with TRBD1. From germline, CDR1 is MNHEY and CDR2 SVGAGI. Losses at the gene ends were 6 bases for V and 2 bases for J; bases not matched to a gene: 4. This CDR3 has 14 residues. CDR3 region: CASRRTGGNQPQHF. CDR3 sequence (DNA): TGTGCCAGCAGACGGACAGGTGGCAATCAGCCCCAGCATTTT.

The chain links TRBV5-4 to TRBJ2-2, with TRBD2 identical over 8 bases. Germline V lookup: CDR1 SGHNT, CDR2 YYREEE (reference sequence). Losses at the gene ends were 4 bases for V and 6 bases for J; bases not matched to a gene: 14. The CDR3 contains 17 residues. CDR3 in amino acids: CASSPPPGSGAPGELFF. In DNA, the CDR3 is TGTGCCAGCAGCCCCCCCCCGGGTAGCGGGGCCCCCGGGGAGCTGTTTTTT.

The chain joins TRBV9 to TRBJ2-7; a weak D match, TRBD1 (6 bases). CDR3 length: 14 amino acids. V lost 4 bases and J 3 bases, leaving 14 bases between the germline ends. Germline loops: CDR1 SGDLS, CDR2 YYNGEE. CDR3 bases: TGTGCCAGCAGCCCTGTACAGGGTTTCTACGAGCAGTACTTC. It translates to CASSPVQGFYEQYF.

This sequence joins TRBV28 and TRBJ2-7; D is perhaps TRBD1 (5 bases). The germline gives CDR1 MDHEN, CDR2 SYDVKM. CDR3 size: 15 residues. V lost 7 bases and J 2 bases, leaving 18 bases between the germline ends. The CDR3 DNA follows: TGTGCCAGCACCCTGTGGCAGGGTGGCGCCTACGAGCAGTACTTC. Translating gives CASTLWQGGAYEQYF.

The genes are TRBV5-6 and TRBJ1-1, with D hard to call. Trimming cost V 3 bases and J 5 bases, with 8 bases left between them. This CDR3 has 12 amino acids. Germline V lookup: CDR1 SGHDT, CDR2 YYEEEE. The DNA for the CDR3 is TGTGCCAGCAGCTCTGGGAGAACTGAAGCTTTCTTT. It translates to CASSSGRTEAFF.

CDR3: CASSFSSSYNEQFF. In DNA form, the CDR3 reads TGTGCCAGCAGCTTCTCCAGCTCCTACAATGAGCAGTTCTTC. This chain connects TRBV11-2 to TRBJ2-1, with D unresolved. Trimming removed 3 bases at V and 0 bases at J, with 6 bases between. Germline V lookup: CDR1 SGHAT, CDR2 FQNNGV. This CDR3 region has 14 residues. The full variable domain, completed using reference TRBV11-2 and TRBJ2-1, is EAGVAQSPRYKIIEKRQSVAFWCNPISGHATLYWYQQILGQGPKLLIQFQNNGVVDDSQLPKDRFSAERLKGVDSTLKIQPAKLEDSAVYLCASSFSSSYNEQFFGPGTRLTVL.

The chain combines TRBV18 with TRBJ1-2, with TRBD1 identical over 10 bases. The CDR3 contains 15 residues. Germline CDR1 is KGHSH and CDR2 is LQKENI. The ends lost 0 bases at V and 3 bases at J; junction bases unmatched: 1. The CDR3 loop reads CASSPPGQGYYGYTF. CDR3 nucleotide sequence: TGTGCCAGCTCACCACCGGGACAGGGGTACTATGGCTACACCTTC.

The chain couples TRBV10-2 to TRBJ1-1; TRBD1 matches 7 bases. This CDR3 spans 13 amino acids. Germline trimming cut 8 bases from V and 7 bases from J; bases unmatched to any gene: 10. Looked up from germline, CDR1 is WSHSY and CDR2 is SAAADI. CDR3 loop: CASLEGQLLEAFF. The CDR3 region has the DNA TGCGCCAGCTTGGAGGGACAGCTTCTTGAAGCTTTCTTT.

This clone was counted a few times. V and J are TRBV28 and TRBJ1-1, with 8 bases matching TRBD1. The germline gives CDR1 MDHEN, CDR2 SYDVKM. The CDR3 extends over 15 amino acids. Trimming removed 5 bases from V and 6 bases from J; junction bases left unmatched: 11. CDR3 bases: TGTGCCAGCAGTCCAACCACAGGGGGGAAGGCTGAAGCTTTCTTT. It translates to CASSPTTGGKAEAFF. The whole variable domain, remainder taken from reference TRBV28 and TRBJ1-1, is DVKVTQSSRYLVKRTGEKVFLECVQDMDHENMFWYRQDPGLGLRLIYFSYDVKMKEKGDIPEGYSVSREKKERFSLILESASTNQTSMYLCASSPTTGGKAEAFFGQGTRLTVV.

The V call is TRBV5-6, the J call TRBJ2-7; 8 nucleotides align to TRBD1. Germline V gene sequence: CDR1 SGHDT, CDR2 YYEEEE. The CDR3 runs 14 residues. The ends lost 2 bases at V and 3 bases at J; junction bases unmatched: 4. The CDR3, as DNA: TGTGCCAGCAGCTTTGGACAGGGAATCTACGAGCAGTACTTC. It codes for CASSFGQGIYEQYF.

The CDR3 nucleotides read TGTGCCAGCAGCCGACAGGGAACTAATGAAAAACTGTTTTTT. Translation: CASSRQGTNEKLFF. The chain is built from TRBV7-2 and TRBJ1-4; TRBD1 matches 7 bases. Germline V gene data show CDR1 as SGHTA and CDR2 as FQGNSA. This CDR3 has 14 residues. Trimming removed 5 bases from V and 1 base from J; junction bases left unmatched: 1.

The table lists this clone with a few counts. The rearrangement links TRBV29-1 to TRBJ2-7; the D gene is possibly TRBD2 (6 bases). This CDR3 spans 14 amino acids. CDR1 SQVTM and CDR2 ANQGSEA come from the germline V gene. The V and J ends lost 7 bases and 2 bases respectively, with 18 bases between them. CDR3 bases: TGCAGCGCCCGATCCCGGACGGGAGCCTACGAGCAGTACTTC. As protein: CSARSRTGAYEQYF.

Here the CDR3 DNA reads TGTGCCTGGAGTGTACGGGGGGGCTACGAGCAGTACTTC. Translating it yields CAWSVRGGYEQYF. The genes are TRBV30 and TRBJ2-7, with 8 bases aligning to TRBD2. The germline V gene has CDR1 GTSNPN and CDR2 SVGIG (reference sequence). The CDR3 totals 13 residues. V lost 0 bases and J lost 3; bases outside the gene matches: 1.